This T cell receptor beta chain was sequenced for a study of human thymus T cells. Study results and limitations: Related research described thymic repertoires that were highly overlapping among unrelated individuals. V and J gene usage appeared biased in thymic and blood repertoires.

About this clone: Its antigen is not identified.

Thymus tissue for the work was resected from patients undergoing corrective heart surgery. The sample donors, healthy Finnish infants, were having corrective surgery for congenital heart defects. CDR3 length: 14 residues. V lost 4 bases and J 4 bases, leaving 13 bases between the germline ends. Per germline, CDR1 SGHRS and CDR2 YFSETQ. The table came from immunoSEQ multiplex PCR; TCRdb's copy has only in-frame clones and leaves some out. The sample yields roughly 130,000 clones, just under 95% seen once. The rearrangement uses TRBV5-1 and TRBJ2-3; D not certain. The specimen was thymus tissue. The clonotype originates from a boy in the first two years of life with a congenital heart defect but otherwise immunologically healthy. As DNA, the CDR3 is TGCGCCAGCAGCGGGCCTCCCCACCCAGATACGCAGTATTTT. This sequence encodes CASSGPPHPDTQYF. Using reference TRBV5-1 and TRBJ2-3 for the parts outside the CDR3, the full variable domain is KAGVTQTPRYLIKTRGQQVTLSCSPISGHRSVSWYQQTPGQGLQFLFEYFSETQRNKGNFPGRFSGRQFSNSRSEMNVSTLELGDSALYLCASSGPPHPDTQYFGPGTRLTVL.